The text below deals with one T cell receptor (beta chain). Its antigen is currently unknown. TCR beta VDJ and CDR3 were profiled, and genomic DNA was the template. MiXCR was run by TCRdb on the reads, yielding one entry per CDR3 protein. The repertoire holds approximately 200,000 distinct CDR3 sequences, with about 59% as singletons. This record belongs to a study of CD8+CD57+ T cells in acquired aplastic anemia. Study background: Sorted CD4+ and CD8+ cells gave an average of around 3 ug of DNA. Healthy donor CD4+ cell samples had a mean of around 9.9 million reads. Study conclusions and caveats: Patients showed no significant difference from controls in CD8+ Simpson's diversity. The same twenty-nine CD8+ CDR3 sequences occurred in patients and in controls.

Material: sorted CD4+, CD8+, or CD8+CD57+ T cells (not recorded which) from PBMCs. This clonotype was sampled from a human donor in good health.

The CDR3 nucleotides are TGTGCCAGCAGCTTAGGCCGGCTCCAAGAGACCCAGTACTTC. This translates into CASSLGRLQETQYF. The chain recombines TRBV7-2 with TRBJ2-5; D is uncertain. The V gene's germline CDR1 is SGHTA and CDR2 FQGNSA. This CDR3 region has 14 residues. Trimming shortened V by 1 base and J by 1 base, and 7 bases separated the two germline ends.